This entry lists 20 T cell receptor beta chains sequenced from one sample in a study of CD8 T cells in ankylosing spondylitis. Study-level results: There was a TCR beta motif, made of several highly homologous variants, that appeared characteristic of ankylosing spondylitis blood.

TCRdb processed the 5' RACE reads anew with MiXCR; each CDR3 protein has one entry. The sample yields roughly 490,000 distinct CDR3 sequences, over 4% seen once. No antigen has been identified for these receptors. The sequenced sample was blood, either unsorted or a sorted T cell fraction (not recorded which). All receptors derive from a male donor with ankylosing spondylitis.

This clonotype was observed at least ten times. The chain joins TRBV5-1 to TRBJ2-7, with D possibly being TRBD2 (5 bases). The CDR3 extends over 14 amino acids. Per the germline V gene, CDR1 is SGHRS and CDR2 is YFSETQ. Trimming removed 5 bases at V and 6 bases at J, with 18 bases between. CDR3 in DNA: TGCGCCAGCAGGAGGTGGGAGCCTTCGCGCGAGCAGTACTTC. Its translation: CASRRWEPSREQYF. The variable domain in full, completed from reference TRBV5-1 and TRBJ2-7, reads KAGVTQTPRYLIKTRGQQVTLSCSPISGHRSVSWYQQTPGQGLQFLFEYFSETQRNKGNFPGRFSGRQFSNSRSEMNVSTLELGDSALYLCASRRWEPSREQYFGPGTRLTVT.

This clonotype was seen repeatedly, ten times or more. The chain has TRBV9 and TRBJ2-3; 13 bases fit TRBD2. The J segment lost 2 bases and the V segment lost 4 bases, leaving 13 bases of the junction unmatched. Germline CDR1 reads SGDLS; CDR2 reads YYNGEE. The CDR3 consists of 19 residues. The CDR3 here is CASSPTSGGNDLYTDTQYF. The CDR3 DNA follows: TGTGCCAGCAGCCCGACTAGCGGGGGGAACGATCTTTACACAGATACGCAGTATTTT.

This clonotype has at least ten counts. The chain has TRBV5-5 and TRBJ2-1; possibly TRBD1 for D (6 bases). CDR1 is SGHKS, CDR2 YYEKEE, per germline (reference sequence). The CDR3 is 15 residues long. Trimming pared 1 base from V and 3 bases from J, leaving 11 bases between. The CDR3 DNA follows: TGTGCCAGCAGCTTGAGGCAGACAGGCTACAATGAGCAGTTCTTC. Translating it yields CASSLRQTGYNEQFF.

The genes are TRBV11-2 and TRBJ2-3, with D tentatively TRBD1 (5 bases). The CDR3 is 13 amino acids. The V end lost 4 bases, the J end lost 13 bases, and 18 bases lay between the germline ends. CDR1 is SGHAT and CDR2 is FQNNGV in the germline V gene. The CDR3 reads CASSSMSLGEKYF. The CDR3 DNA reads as TGTGCCAGCAGCTCAATGTCCCTAGGGGAAAAGTATTTT.

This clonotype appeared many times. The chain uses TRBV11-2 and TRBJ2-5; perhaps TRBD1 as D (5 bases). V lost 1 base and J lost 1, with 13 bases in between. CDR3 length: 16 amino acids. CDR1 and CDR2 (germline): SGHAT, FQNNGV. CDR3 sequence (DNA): TGTGCCAGCAGCTTAGGGCAGGGTTTGGGCCAAGAGACCCAGTACTTC. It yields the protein CASSLGQGLGQETQYF.

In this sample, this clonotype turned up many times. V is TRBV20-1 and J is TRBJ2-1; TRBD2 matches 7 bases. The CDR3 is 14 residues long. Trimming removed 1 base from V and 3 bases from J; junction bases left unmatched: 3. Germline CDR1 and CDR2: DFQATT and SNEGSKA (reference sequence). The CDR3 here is CSARGLADYNEQFF. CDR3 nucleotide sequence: TGCAGTGCTAGAGGGCTAGCGGACTACAATGAGCAGTTCTTC.

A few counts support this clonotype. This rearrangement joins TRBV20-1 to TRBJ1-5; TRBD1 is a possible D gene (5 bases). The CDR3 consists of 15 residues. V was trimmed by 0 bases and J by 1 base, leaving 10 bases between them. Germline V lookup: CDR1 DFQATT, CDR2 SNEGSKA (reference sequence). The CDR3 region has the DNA TGCAGTGCTAGAGATCTGCAGGGCAGCAATCAGCCCCAGCATTTT. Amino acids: CSARDLQGSNQPQHF.

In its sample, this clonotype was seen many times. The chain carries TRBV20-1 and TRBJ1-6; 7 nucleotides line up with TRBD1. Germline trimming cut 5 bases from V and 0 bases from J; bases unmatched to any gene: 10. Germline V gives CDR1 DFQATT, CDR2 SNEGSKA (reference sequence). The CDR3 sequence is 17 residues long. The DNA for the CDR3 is TGCAGTGCTCGACCCCTCGACAGGGACTCCTATAATTCACCCCTCCACTTT. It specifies CSARPLDRDSYNSPLHF.

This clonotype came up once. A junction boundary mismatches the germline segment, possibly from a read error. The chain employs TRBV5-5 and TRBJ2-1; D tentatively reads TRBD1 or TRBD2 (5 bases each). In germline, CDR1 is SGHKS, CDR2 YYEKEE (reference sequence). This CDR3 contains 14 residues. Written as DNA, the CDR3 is TGTGCCAGCAGCCCAGGGAGCTCCTGCAATGAGCAGTTCTTC. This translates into CASSPGSSCNEQFF. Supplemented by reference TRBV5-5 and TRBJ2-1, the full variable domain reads DAGVTQSPTHLIKTRGQQVTLRCSPISGHKSVSWYQQVLGQGPQFIFQYYEKEERGRGNFPDRFSARQFPNYSSELNVNALLLGDSALYLCASSPGSSCNEQFFGPGTRLTVL.

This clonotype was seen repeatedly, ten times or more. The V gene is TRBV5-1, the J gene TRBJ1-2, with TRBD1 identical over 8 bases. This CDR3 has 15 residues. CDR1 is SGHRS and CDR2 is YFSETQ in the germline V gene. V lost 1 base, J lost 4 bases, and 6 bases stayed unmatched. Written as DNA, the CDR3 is TGCGCCAGCAGCTTGACAGGGGGTTTCATCTATGGCTACACCTTC. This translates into CASSLTGGFIYGYTF.

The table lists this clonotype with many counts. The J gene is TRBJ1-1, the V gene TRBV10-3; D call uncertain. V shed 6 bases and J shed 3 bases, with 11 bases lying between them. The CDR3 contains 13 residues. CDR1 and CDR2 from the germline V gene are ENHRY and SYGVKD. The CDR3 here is CAIREGFYTEAFF. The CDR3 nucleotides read TGTGCCATCAGGGAAGGGTTTTACACTGAAGCTTTCTTT.

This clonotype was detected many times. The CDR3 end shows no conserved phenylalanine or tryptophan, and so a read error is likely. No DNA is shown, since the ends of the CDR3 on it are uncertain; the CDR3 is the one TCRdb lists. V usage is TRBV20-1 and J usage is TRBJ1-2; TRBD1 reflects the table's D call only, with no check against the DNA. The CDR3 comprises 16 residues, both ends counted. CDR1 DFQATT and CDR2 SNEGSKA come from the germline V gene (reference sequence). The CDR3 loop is CSASFGGLTMATPPDA.

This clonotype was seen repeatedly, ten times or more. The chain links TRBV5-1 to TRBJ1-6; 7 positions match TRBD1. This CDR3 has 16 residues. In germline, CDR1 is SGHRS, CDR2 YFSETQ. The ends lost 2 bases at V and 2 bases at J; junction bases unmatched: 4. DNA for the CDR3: TGCGCCAGCAGCTTCGAGGGACAGACCTATAATTCACCCCTCCACTTT. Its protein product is CASSFEGQTYNSPLHF. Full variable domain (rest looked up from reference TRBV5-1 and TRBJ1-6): KAGVTQTPRYLIKTRGQQVTLSCSPISGHRSVSWYQQTPGQGLQFLFEYFSETQRNKGNFPGRFSGRQFSNSRSEMNVSTLELGDSALYLCASSFEGQTYNSPLHFGNGTRLTVT.

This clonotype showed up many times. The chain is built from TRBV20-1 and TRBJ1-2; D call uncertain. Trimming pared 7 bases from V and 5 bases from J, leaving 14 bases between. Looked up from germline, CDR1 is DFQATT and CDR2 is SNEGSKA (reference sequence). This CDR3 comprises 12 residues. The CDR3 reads CSGMGRRYGYTF. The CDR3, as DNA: TGCAGTGGTATGGGTCGGCGGTATGGCTACACCTTC.

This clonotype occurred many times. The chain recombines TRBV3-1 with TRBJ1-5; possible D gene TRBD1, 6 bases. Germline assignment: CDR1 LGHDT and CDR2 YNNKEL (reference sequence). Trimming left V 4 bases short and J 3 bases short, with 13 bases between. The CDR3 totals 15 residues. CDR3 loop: CASSPKGGFNQPQHF. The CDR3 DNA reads TGTGCCAGCAGCCCGAAGGGGGGATTCAATCAGCCCCAGCATTTT. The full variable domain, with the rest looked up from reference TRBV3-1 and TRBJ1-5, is DTAVSQTPKYLVTQMGNDKSIKCEQNLGHDTMYWYKQDSKKFLKIMFSYNNKELIINETVPNRFSPKSPDKAHLNLHINSLELGDSAVYFCASSPKGGFNQPQHFGDGTRLSIL.

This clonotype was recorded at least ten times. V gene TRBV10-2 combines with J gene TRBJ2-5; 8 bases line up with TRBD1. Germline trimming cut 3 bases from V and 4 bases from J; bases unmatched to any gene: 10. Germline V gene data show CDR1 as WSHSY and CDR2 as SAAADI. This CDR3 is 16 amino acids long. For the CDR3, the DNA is TGCGCCAGCAGTGACCCGACAGGGGCTGGGGGAGAGACCCAGTACTTC. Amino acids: CASSDPTGAGGETQYF.

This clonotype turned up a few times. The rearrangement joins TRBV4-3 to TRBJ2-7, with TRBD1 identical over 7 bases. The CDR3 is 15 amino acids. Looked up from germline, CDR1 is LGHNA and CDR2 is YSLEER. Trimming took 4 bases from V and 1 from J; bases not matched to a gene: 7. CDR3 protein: CASSLEMGQSYEQYF. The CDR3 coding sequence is TGCGCCAGCAGCCTTGAAATGGGACAGTCCTACGAGCAGTACTTC.

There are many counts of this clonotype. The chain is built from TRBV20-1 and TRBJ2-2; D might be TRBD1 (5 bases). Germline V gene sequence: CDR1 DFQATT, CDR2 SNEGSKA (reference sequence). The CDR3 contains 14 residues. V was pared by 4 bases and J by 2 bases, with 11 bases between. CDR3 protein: CSAIRTSNTGELFF. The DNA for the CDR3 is TGCAGTGCTATTAGGACATCCAACACCGGGGAGCTGTTTTTT.

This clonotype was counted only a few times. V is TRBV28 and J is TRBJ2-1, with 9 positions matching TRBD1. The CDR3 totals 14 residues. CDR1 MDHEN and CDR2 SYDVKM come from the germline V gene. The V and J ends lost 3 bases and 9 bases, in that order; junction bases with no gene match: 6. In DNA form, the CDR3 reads TGTGCCAGCAGTTTTAGGGGACAGGGAGTTGAGCAGTTCTTC. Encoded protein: CASSFRGQGVEQFF. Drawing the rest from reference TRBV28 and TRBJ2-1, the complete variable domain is DVKVTQSSRYLVKRTGEKVFLECVQDMDHENMFWYRQDPGLGLRLIYFSYDVKMKEKGDIPEGYSVSREKKERFSLILESASTNQTSMYLCASSFRGQGVEQFFGPGTRLTVL.

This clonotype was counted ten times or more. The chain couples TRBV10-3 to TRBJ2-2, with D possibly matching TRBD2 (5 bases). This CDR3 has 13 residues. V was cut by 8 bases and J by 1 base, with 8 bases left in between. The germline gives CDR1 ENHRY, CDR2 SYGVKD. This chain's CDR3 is CAIAGLNTGELFF. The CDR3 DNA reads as TGTGCCATCGCAGGACTGAACACCGGGGAGCTGTTTTTT.